The TCR beta chain described here comes from a study of regulatory T cells in long-lasting Graves disease. To note about this clonotype: Lacking the conserved final phenylalanine or tryptophan, this CDR3 likely reflects a read error.

V was cut by 2 bases and J by 10 bases, with 11 bases left in between. The CDR3 is 12 residues long. Specified time point: persistent/refractory GD, antithyroid drugs over 5 years with positive TRAb. RNA isolated from PBMCs was used to make the TCR library. To make TCR beta libraries, researchers used iRepertoire HTBI primers and Arm-PCR of CDR3 regions. Using its own MiXCR run on the multiplex PCR reads, TCRdb lists one record per CDR3 protein. The data show 700,000 or so distinct CDR3 sequences, about 32% seen once. This sequence originates from a female donor with Graves disease. The material sequenced was peripheral blood mononuclear cells (PBMCs), taken when the disease was refractory, from a patient treated with antithyroid drugs. The chain combines TRBV12-3 or TRBV12-4 with TRBJ1-1; D unclear. The CDR3 coding sequence is TGTGCCAGCAGTTTACCCCCCCGGGGAGCTTTCCTT. Its protein is CASSLPPRGAFL.